The 7 T cell receptor beta chains listed next were all sequenced from one sample in a study of Ad26.COV2.S vaccination and SARS-CoV-2 variants. As for treatment: around 19 received Ad26.COV2.S at low or high dose, single or two shots; roughly five received placebo; per-sample allocation not given. Specimens were obtained on day 63 following the first vaccine or placebo injection. Measured with immunoSEQ multiplex PCR; TCRdb has only the in-frame clones, and not every one. The table records 300,000 to 400,000 clones, 90% of them present only once. Sequenced material: peripheral blood, taken in a trial of Ad26.COV2.S vaccine versus placebo. Receptor source: a person between 18 and 60 years old who received the Ad26.COV2.S COVID-19 vaccine or a placebo.

The rearrangement joins TRBV30 to TRBJ1-2, with D unclear. This CDR3 region has 12 residues. CDR1 is GTSNPN, CDR2 SVGIG, per germline (reference sequence). V dropped 4 bases and J dropped 1 base, with 7 bases sitting between them. The CDR3 here is CAWTGNNYGYTF. The DNA of the CDR3 is TGTGCCTGGACCGGAAATAACTATGGCTACACCTTC.

This chain connects TRBV6-5 to TRBJ1-2, with D tentatively TRBD1 (6 bases). Germline V gene data show CDR1 as MNHEY and CDR2 as SVGAGI. Between the trimmed V and J ends, which lost 0 bases and 1 base, there was a span of 12 bases. The CDR3 consists of 16 residues. The CDR3 DNA sequence: TGTGCCAGCAGTTACTCGCCGGGGGCCGGTAACTATGGCTACACCTTC. As protein: CASSYSPGAGNYGYTF.

The table lists this clone with a count of one. The chain couples TRBV5-1 to TRBJ1-1, with 8 bases that match TRBD1. The CDR3 runs to 15 residues. V shed 2 bases and J 2 bases; nucleotides not matched to a gene: 5. Germline CDR1 SGHRS, CDR2 YFSETQ. The CDR3 nucleotides are TGCGCCAGCAGCTTCCTACAGGGGGTTAACACTGAAGCTTTCTTT. Its protein product is CASSFLQGVNTEAFF.

Here the CDR3 DNA reads TGCAGCGTCCACAGGTTTGCGGATTTGAACACTGAAGCTTTCTTT. The encoded protein is CSVHRFADLNTEAFF. The chain couples TRBV29-1 to TRBJ1-1; D perhaps matches TRBD1 (5 bases). This CDR3 contains 15 residues. Germline CDR1 is SQVTM and CDR2 is ANQGSEA. V lost 6 bases and J lost 0, with 17 bases in between.

This clone has only a few counts. CDR3 sequence reads: CATSRLTGGLDNEQFF. The CDR3 DNA is TGTGCCACCAGCAGGCTGACAGGGGGCTTGGATAATGAGCAGTTCTTC. The chain joins TRBV15 to TRBJ2-1; 10 nucleotides line up with TRBD1. After removal of 3 bases from V and 7 bases from J, the junction contained 9 bases not matched to a gene. The germline gives CDR1 LNHNV, CDR2 YYDKDF (reference sequence). There are 16 residues in the CDR3.

The V call is TRBV12-3 or TRBV12-4, the J call TRBJ1-2, with TRBD1 matching 7 bases. The junction had 5 bases not matched to a gene; V was cut back by 5 bases and J by 5 bases. The length of the CDR3 is 13 residues. The CDR3 loop is CASSLRQGYGYTF. The CDR3 bases are TGTGCCAGCAGTCTCCGACAGGGATATGGCTACACCTTC.

The V call is TRBV7-2, the J call TRBJ1-1; TRBD1 might be the D (6 bases). Trimming removed 0 bases from V and 4 bases from J, with 12 bases in between. CDR3 length: 15 amino acids. Germline CDR1 SGHTA, CDR2 FQGNSA. The DNA for the CDR3 is TGTGCCAGCAGCTTAGCGGACAGCGGGCTCACTGAAGCTTTCTTT. It translates to CASSLADSGLTEAFF.